The 6 T cell receptor beta chains reported below all come from one sample, sequenced in a study of CXCR3-negative and CXCR3-positive naive CD8 T cells. Each TRB cDNA library was prepared by 5' RACE (with UMI labels). From its re-call of the 5' RACE reads, TCRdb lists each CDR3 protein once, without DNA. The data include approximately 70,000 distinct CDR3 sequences; the top ten clones carry around 1.4%. The material sequenced was naive CXCR3- CD8+ T cells from blood. Specified subset: CD45RO-CCR7+CD27+CD95- naive CD8+ T cells lacking CXCR3 (TNR3-). The source of these receptors is a human donor in good health. Some clones in this sample may be carry-over from other donors' samples.

This rearrangement joins TRBV7-2 to TRBJ1-2; the D call of TRBD1 rests on TCRdb alone, since no DNA is present to check it. The length of the CDR3 is 15 residues. Per germline, CDR1 SGHTA and CDR2 FQGNSA. The CDR3: CASRPVGQKLDGYTF.

The V gene is TRBV2, the J gene TRBJ2-5; TCRdb's D call, TRBD2, is unchecked because there is no DNA. Per the germline V gene, CDR1 is SNHLY and CDR2 is FYNNEI. The CDR3 totals 17 residues. CDR3 in amino acids: CASSGGLAGEYQETQYF.

The chain carries TRBV6-5 and TRBJ1-2; TCRdb calls TRBD1, which cannot be checked without DNA. From germline, CDR1 is MNHEY and CDR2 SVGAGI. CDR3 length: 13 amino acids. CDR3 sequence reads: CASSYSPGQGYTF.

This chain joins TRBV28 and TRBJ2-5; TCRdb indicates TRBD2, and absent DNA this call remains unverified. Germline values: CDR1 MDHEN, CDR2 SYDVKM. There are 15 residues in the CDR3. CDR3 sequence reads: CASSRRRAVQETQYF.

The chain uses TRBV29-1 and TRBJ1-1; absent DNA, TCRdb's TRBD1 call cannot be checked. CDR1 is SQVTM, CDR2 ANQGSEA, per germline. This CDR3 is built from 12 residues. The CDR3 reads CSVHIWGNEAFF.

This chain's CDR3 is CASSPASGTDTQYF. The rearrangement joins TRBV7-6 to TRBJ2-3; there is no DNA to check the TCRdb D call of TRBD2. The CDR3 covers 14 residues. Per the germline V gene, CDR1 is SGHVS and CDR2 is FNYEAQ.